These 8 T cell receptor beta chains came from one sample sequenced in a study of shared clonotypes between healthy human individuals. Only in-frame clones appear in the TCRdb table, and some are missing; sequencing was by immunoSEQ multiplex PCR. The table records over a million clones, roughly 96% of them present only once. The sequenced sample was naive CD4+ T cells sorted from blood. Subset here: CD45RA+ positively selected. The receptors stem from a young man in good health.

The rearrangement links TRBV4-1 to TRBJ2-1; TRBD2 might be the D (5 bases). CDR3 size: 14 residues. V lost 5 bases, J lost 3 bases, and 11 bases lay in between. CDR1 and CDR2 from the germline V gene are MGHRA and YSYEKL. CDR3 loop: CASSSASNYNEQFF. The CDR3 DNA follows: TGCGCCAGCAGCTCGGCTAGCAACTACAATGAGCAGTTCTTC.

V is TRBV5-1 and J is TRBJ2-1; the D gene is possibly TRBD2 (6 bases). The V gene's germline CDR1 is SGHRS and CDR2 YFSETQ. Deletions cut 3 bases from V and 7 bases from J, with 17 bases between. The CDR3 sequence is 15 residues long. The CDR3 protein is CASSWDLGGGNEQFF. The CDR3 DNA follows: TGCGCCAGCAGCTGGGACCTTGGGGGAGGTAATGAGCAGTTCTTC.

The CDR3 nucleotides are TGTGCCAGCTCACCGGGCCCCCTAGCTGAAGCTTTCTTT. Its translation is CASSPGPLAEAFF. The J gene is TRBJ1-1, the V gene TRBV18; D remains ambiguous. The CDR3 contains 13 residues. Germline loops: CDR1 KGHSH, CDR2 LQKENI. The V end was cut by 3 bases, the J end by 6 bases, with 11 bases between.

The CDR3 nucleotides are TGTGCCGGGACTAGCGGTAATGAGCAGTTCTTC. It translates to CAGTSGNEQFF. V and J are TRBV6-5 and TRBJ2-1; 11 nucleotides match TRBD2. This CDR3 comprises 11 residues. The germline CDR1 and CDR2 sequences are MNHEY and SVGAGI. The V and J ends lost 11 bases and 7 bases, in that order; junction bases with no gene match: 1.

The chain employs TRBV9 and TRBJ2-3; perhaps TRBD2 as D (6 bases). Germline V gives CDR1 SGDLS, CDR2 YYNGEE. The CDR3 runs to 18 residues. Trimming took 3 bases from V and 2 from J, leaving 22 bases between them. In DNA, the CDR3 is TGTGCCAGCAGCGGGACCGGGACTCCCTTTGGGTACACAGATACGCAGTATTTT. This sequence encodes CASSGTGTPFGYTDTQYF.

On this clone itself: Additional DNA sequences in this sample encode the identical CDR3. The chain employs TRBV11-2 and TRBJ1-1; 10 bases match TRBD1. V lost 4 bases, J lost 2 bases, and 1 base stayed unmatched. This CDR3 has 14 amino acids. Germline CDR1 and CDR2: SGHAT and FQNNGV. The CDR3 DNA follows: TGTGCCAGCAGCTGGGACAGGGGAAACACTGAAGCTTTCTTT. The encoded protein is CASSWDRGNTEAFF. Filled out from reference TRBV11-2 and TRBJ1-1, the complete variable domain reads EAGVAQSPRYKIIEKRQSVAFWCNPISGHATLYWYQQILGQGPKLLIQFQNNGVVDDSQLPKDRFSAERLKGVDSTLKIQPAKLEDSAVYLCASSWDRGNTEAFFGQGTRLTVV.

CDR3 sequence (DNA): TGTGCCAGCAGCGCCCAGGGTACGGCGTACTATGGCTACACCTTC. Translating it yields CASSAQGTAYYGYTF. The V gene is TRBV5-5, the J gene TRBJ1-2, with D tentatively TRBD1 (5 bases). V gave up 4 bases and J gave up 3 bases, with 16 bases separating them. The germline CDR1 and CDR2 sequences are SGHKS and YYEKEE (reference sequence). The CDR3 runs 15 residues.

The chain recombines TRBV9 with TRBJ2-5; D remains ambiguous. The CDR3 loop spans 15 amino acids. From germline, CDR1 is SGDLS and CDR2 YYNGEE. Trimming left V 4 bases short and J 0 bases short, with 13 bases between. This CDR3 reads CASSPHQQYQETQYF. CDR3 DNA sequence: TGTGCCAGCAGCCCGCACCAGCAGTACCAAGAGACCCAGTACTTC.